This is a list of T cell receptor beta chains from one sample in a study of memory CD4+ T cells and cytomegalovirus serostatus. TCRdb keeps only in-frame clones here, not all; method: immunoSEQ multiplex PCR. The data hold 50,000 to 65,000 clones, with around 77% observed a single time. The sample comprised memory CD4+ T cells from blood. These TCRs come from an adult in good health and CMV-seronegative. Each CDR3 is given with its conserved first and last residue. D genes are given only for firm matches. The size entry is marked missing in some rows and otherwise reads once, few, many or a size class.

j_gene: TRBJ2-5
d_gene: -
v_gene: TRBV20-1
abundance: -
CDR3nt: TGCAGTGCTGGAGCGGAGACCCAGTACTTC
CDR3aa: CSAGAETQYF

j_gene: TRBJ2-7
d_gene: TRBD1
v_gene: TRBV28
abundance: few
CDR3nt: TGTGCCAGCACCCAACCCGGGACAGGGGCATACGAGCAGTACTTC
CDR3aa: CASTQPGTGAYEQYF

j_gene: TRBJ1-1
d_gene: -
v_gene: TRBV18
abundance: -
CDR3nt: TGTGCCAGCTCAACCGAGACGTTAGAAGCTTTCTTT
CDR3aa: CASSTETLEAFF

j_gene: TRBJ1-6
d_gene: TRBD1
v_gene: TRBV27
abundance: few
CDR3nt: TGTGCCAGCAGTTGGGCCGGGACAGATAATTCACCCCTCCACTTT
CDR3aa: CASSWAGTDNSPLHF

j_gene: TRBJ2-7
d_gene: TRBD1
v_gene: TRBV5-1
abundance: -
CDR3nt: TGCGCCAGCACCGGGACAGGGGAATACGAGCAGTACTTC
CDR3aa: CASTGTGEYEQYF

j_gene: TRBJ2-6
d_gene: -
v_gene: TRBV6-6
abundance: -
CDR3nt: TGTGCCAGCAGTTCCCAGGCTGGGGCCAACGTCCTGACTTTC
CDR3aa: CASSSQAGANVLTF

j_gene: TRBJ2-2
d_gene: -
v_gene: TRBV5-1
abundance: once
CDR3nt: TGCGCCAGCACCTTGGACCCGTGGAACACCGGGGAGCTGTTTTTT
CDR3aa: CASTLDPWNTGELFF

j_gene: TRBJ1-5
d_gene: -
v_gene: TRBV6-6
abundance: -
CDR3nt: TGTGCCAGCAGTTACGGCGCCAATCAGCCCCAGCATTTT
CDR3aa: CASSYGANQPQHF

j_gene: TRBJ1-2
d_gene: TRBD1
v_gene: TRBV19
abundance: -
CDR3nt: TGTGCCAGTGGCTTACGACAGGGGCACTATGGCTACACCTTC
CDR3aa: CASGLRQGHYGYTF

j_gene: TRBJ1-2
d_gene: TRBD1
v_gene: TRBV4-2
abundance: once
CDR3nt: TGTGCCAGCAGCCAAGCAATGGACAGGGGGGGCTATGGCTACACCTTC
CDR3aa: CASSQAMDRGGYGYTF

j_gene: TRBJ1-4
d_gene: TRBD1
v_gene: TRBV5-1
abundance: -
CDR3nt: TGCGCCAGCAGCCCTGGGGGGACAGGGGGCGAAAAACTGTTTTTT
CDR3aa: CASSPGGTGGEKLFF

j_gene: TRBJ2-3
d_gene: -
v_gene: TRBV4-2
abundance: -
CDR3nt: TGTGCCAGCAGCCAAGATCGGTTGGATACGCAGTATTTT
CDR3aa: CASSQDRLDTQYF

j_gene: TRBJ1-1
d_gene: -
v_gene: TRBV5-1
abundance: -
CDR3nt: TGCGCCAGCAGCTTAGGGGGGGCTGAAACTGAAGCTTTCTTT
CDR3aa: CASSLGGAETEAFF

j_gene: TRBJ1-5
d_gene: TRBD1
v_gene: TRBV4-1
abundance: many
CDR3nt: TGCGCCAGCAGCCAAGATGGGACAGTTAGCAATCAGCCCCAGCATTTT
CDR3aa: CASSQDGTVSNQPQHF

j_gene: TRBJ2-6
d_gene: -
v_gene: TRBV6-6
abundance: -
CDR3nt: TGTGCCAGCAGCAATACAGGGCCTGGGGCCAACGTCCTGACTTTC
CDR3aa: CASSNTGPGANVLTF

j_gene: TRBJ2-1
d_gene: TRBD1
v_gene: TRBV9
abundance: few
CDR3nt: TGTGCCAGCAGGGGGACAGGTTCCTACAATGAGCAGTTCTTC
CDR3aa: CASRGTGSYNEQFF

j_gene: TRBJ2-5
d_gene: TRBD2
v_gene: TRBV5-4
abundance: -
CDR3nt: TGTGCCAGCAGCTTGGGTGGAGCGGGGGGTTCGGAGACCCAGTACTTC
CDR3aa: CASSLGGAGGSETQYF

j_gene: TRBJ2-5
d_gene: -
v_gene: TRBV12-2
abundance: few
CDR3nt: TGTGCAAGTCGCTTAGCTATGGATGGGACTAGCGGGGAAGGCGAGACCCAGTACTTC
CDR3aa: CASRLAMDGTSGEGETQYF

j_gene: TRBJ1-5
d_gene: TRBD1
v_gene: TRBV18
abundance: -
CDR3nt: TGTGCCAGCTCACCTCGGACAGGGGAGGAACCCCAGCATTTT
CDR3aa: CASSPRTGEEPQHF

j_gene: TRBJ1-3
d_gene: TRBD1
v_gene: TRBV30
abundance: few
CDR3nt: TGTGCCTGGAGTGTACCAGGGGGGAGAAACACCATATATTTT
CDR3aa: CAWSVPGGRNTIYF

j_gene: TRBJ2-6
d_gene: -
v_gene: TRBV27
abundance: -
CDR3nt: TGTGCCAGCAGTTCCCCGGCTGTCAACGTCCTGACTTTC
CDR3aa: CASSSPAVNVLTF

j_gene: TRBJ2-5
d_gene: -
v_gene: TRBV11-2
abundance: -
CDR3nt: TGTGCCAGCAGCTTAAGCCCTTCGGGGACCCAGTACTTC
CDR3aa: CASSLSPSGTQYF

j_gene: TRBJ1-2
d_gene: TRBD1
v_gene: TRBV2
abundance: -
CDR3nt: TGTGCCAGCAGTGAATCCCGGACAGGGGTGGCGTATGGCTACACCTTC
CDR3aa: CASSESRTGVAYGYTF

j_gene: TRBJ2-2
d_gene: -
v_gene: TRBV27
abundance: -
CDR3nt: TGTGCCAGCAGTTTAACTCTTCCCGGGGAGCTGTTTTTT
CDR3aa: CASSLTLPGELFF

j_gene: TRBJ2-6
d_gene: -
v_gene: TRBV7-3
abundance: -
CDR3nt: TGTGCCAGCAGCACACAGGGTCTTGGGGCCAACGTCCTGACTTTC
CDR3aa: CASSTQGLGANVLTF

j_gene: TRBJ1-2
d_gene: -
v_gene: TRBV6-5
abundance: few
CDR3nt: TGTGCCAGCACCTCGACAGGTTTTAACTATGGCTACACCTTC
CDR3aa: CASTSTGFNYGYTF

j_gene: TRBJ2-7
d_gene: -
v_gene: TRBV6-1
abundance: -
CDR3nt: TGTGCCAGCAGTGGTGCCGGGCACGAGCAGTACTTC
CDR3aa: CASSGAGHEQYF

j_gene: TRBJ1-4
d_gene: -
v_gene: TRBV7-9
abundance: -
CDR3nt: TGTGCCAGCAGCTTATACGGGCCTAATGAAAAACTGTTTTTT
CDR3aa: CASSLYGPNEKLFF

j_gene: TRBJ1-2
d_gene: -
v_gene: TRBV6-8
abundance: -
CDR3nt: TGTGCCAGGCCTGGGCTGATATATGGCTACACCTTC
CDR3aa: CARPGLIYGYTF

j_gene: TRBJ1-2
d_gene: TRBD1
v_gene: TRBV30
abundance: few
CDR3nt: TGTGCCTGGAGTGTACTTGGGTTAGGGACAGGTGCCTATGGCTACACCTTC
CDR3aa: CAWSVLGLGTGAYGYTF

j_gene: TRBJ1-1
d_gene: -
v_gene: TRBV9
abundance: -
CDR3nt: TGTGCCAGCAGCGTAGAGGGAGCTGCGAAAGAAGCTTTCTTT
CDR3aa: CASSVEGAAKEAFF

j_gene: TRBJ2-7
d_gene: TRBD2
v_gene: TRBV10-3
abundance: -
CDR3nt: TGTGCCAGTGCCGCCGGGGGGGGACTCTACGAGCAGTACTTC
CDR3aa: CASAAGGGLYEQYF

j_gene: TRBJ2-3
d_gene: -
v_gene: TRBV2
abundance: -
CDR3nt: TGTGCCAGCATACAGACAGCTACCAACACAGATACGCAGTATTTT
CDR3aa: CASIQTATNTDTQYF

j_gene: TRBJ1-2
d_gene: TRBD1
v_gene: TRBV5-1
abundance: -
CDR3nt: TGCGCCAGCAGCTTGGATGGGACAGCAGGTCACTTAGGGTACTATGGCTACACCTTC
CDR3aa: CASSLDGTAGHLGYYGYTF

j_gene: TRBJ1-6
d_gene: -
v_gene: TRBV30
abundance: -
CDR3nt: TGTGCCTGGGGGTACAGCCTAAGCGGTTCACCCCTCCACTTT
CDR3aa: CAWGYSLSGSPLHF

j_gene: TRBJ2-7
d_gene: -
v_gene: TRBV7-8
abundance: -
CDR3nt: TGTGCCAGCAGCTTAGTACACGAGCAGTACTTC
CDR3aa: CASSLVHEQYF

j_gene: TRBJ2-3
d_gene: -
v_gene: TRBV7-2
abundance: few
CDR3nt: TGTGCCAGCAGCTCCCCCAGGGCTAGCACAGATACGCAGTATTTT
CDR3aa: CASSSPRASTDTQYF

j_gene: TRBJ1-5
d_gene: -
v_gene: TRBV28
abundance: once
CDR3nt: TGTGCCAGCAGTAGCGTGGGGGGATGGTCCCAGCATTTT
CDR3aa: CASSSVGGWSQHF

j_gene: TRBJ1-2
d_gene: TRBD1
v_gene: TRBV5-4
abundance: -
CDR3nt: TGTGCCAGCAGCGCCGGGACAGGGGGCAAACATGGCTACACCTTC
CDR3aa: CASSAGTGGKHGYTF

j_gene: TRBJ2-7
d_gene: TRBD1
v_gene: TRBV7-2
abundance: -
CDR3nt: TGTGCCAGCAGCTTCCTGACAGGGGCCTACGAGCAGTACTTC
CDR3aa: CASSFLTGAYEQYF

j_gene: TRBJ1-1
d_gene: -
v_gene: TRBV19
abundance: -
CDR3nt: TGTGCCAGTAGTATGGCTCTGAACCGAGAAGCTTTCTTT
CDR3aa: CASSMALNREAFF

j_gene: TRBJ1-6
d_gene: TRBD1
v_gene: TRBV6-4
abundance: -
CDR3nt: TGTGCCAGCAGAAACACCAACAGGGGTAATTCACCCCTCCACTTT
CDR3aa: CASRNTNRGNSPLHF

j_gene: TRBJ1-2
d_gene: -
v_gene: TRBV5-1
abundance: -
CDR3nt: TGCGCCAGCAGTGGGGGCGATAACTATGGCTACACCTTC
CDR3aa: CASSGGDNYGYTF

j_gene: TRBJ1-2
d_gene: -
v_gene: TRBV6-1
abundance: -
CDR3nt: TGTGCCAGCAGTGGGCAGCCCTACACCTTC
CDR3aa: CASSGQPYTF

j_gene: TRBJ2-1
d_gene: TRBD2
v_gene: TRBV30
abundance: -
CDR3nt: TGTGCCTGGAGTTTTGGGGCTAGCGGGAGGTCCTACAATGAGCAGTTCTTC
CDR3aa: CAWSFGASGRSYNEQFF

j_gene: TRBJ2-7
d_gene: TRBD1
v_gene: TRBV28
abundance: -
CDR3nt: TGTGCCAGCAGTTTGGGGCGGACAGGTCCAATCCATCGGTACTTC
CDR3aa: CASSLGRTGPIHRYF

j_gene: TRBJ2-7
d_gene: -
v_gene: TRBV25-1
abundance: -
CDR3nt: TGTGCCAGCAGTGTGGCGGGAAGTGGGTACGAGCAGTACTTC
CDR3aa: CASSVAGSGYEQYF

j_gene: TRBJ2-7
d_gene: -
v_gene: TRBV27
abundance: -
CDR3nt: TGTGCCAGCAGTTTGAAGGACAGATCCTACGAGCAGTACTTC
CDR3aa: CASSLKDRSYEQYF

j_gene: TRBJ1-1
d_gene: -
v_gene: TRBV11-2
abundance: -
CDR3nt: TGTGCCAGCAGCCCCGGACGGACTAACACTGAAGCTTTCTTT
CDR3aa: CASSPGRTNTEAFF

j_gene: TRBJ2-3
d_gene: -
v_gene: TRBV7-2
abundance: -
CDR3nt: TGTGCCAGCAGCTTTCGACACCCCACAGATACGCAGTATTTT
CDR3aa: CASSFRHPTDTQYF

j_gene: TRBJ2-3
d_gene: -
v_gene: TRBV7-3
abundance: -
CDR3nt: TGTGCCAGCAGCCGCACTAGCACAGATACGCAGTATTTT
CDR3aa: CASSRTSTDTQYF

j_gene: TRBJ1-5
d_gene: -
v_gene: TRBV19
abundance: -
CDR3nt: TGTGCCAGTAGCAGGGAAAGGTTTCAGCCCCAGCATTTT
CDR3aa: CASSRERFQPQHF

j_gene: TRBJ2-1
d_gene: TRBD1
v_gene: TRBV5-1
abundance: -
CDR3nt: TGCGCCAGCAGCTCCGCCGGGACAGACCCCTACAATGAGCAGTTCTTC
CDR3aa: CASSSAGTDPYNEQFF